These 5 T cell receptor beta chains came from one sample sequenced in a study of Ad26.COV2.S vaccination and SARS-CoV-2 variants. Stated treatment: 15 to 20 received Ad26.COV2.S at low or high dose, single or two shots; roughly 5 received placebo; per-sample allocation not given. It was on day 63 after the first vaccine or placebo injection that samples were taken. Sequencing used immunoSEQ multiplex PCR; TCRdb keeps in-frame clones, though not all of them. Altogether about 350,000 clones are present, 70% to 90% being singletons, with the ten largest covering 2.5% to 3.5%. The sequenced sample was peripheral blood, obtained in a trial of Ad26.COV2.S vaccine versus placebo. The source is a person between 18 and 60 years old who received the Ad26.COV2.S COVID-19 vaccine or a placebo.

CDR3 sequence reads: CASSSGYEGGEQFF. CDR3 coding DNA: TGTGCCAGCAGTTCAGGTTATGAGGGAGGTGAGCAGTTCTTC. The chain joins TRBV27 to TRBJ2-1; possibly TRBD2 for D (6 bases). Germline CDR1 MNHEY, CDR2 SMNVEV (reference sequence). The ends were cut back, 4 bases at V and 9 bases at J, with 16 bases in the middle. The CDR3 spans 14 residues.

This clone appeared many times. This rearrangement joins TRBV19 to TRBJ2-1; tentative D call: TRBD2 (5 bases). Looked up from germline, CDR1 is LNHDA and CDR2 is SQIVND (reference sequence). CDR3 length equals 14 residues. V was shortened by 7 bases and J by 10 bases, with 20 bases between the two germline ends. The CDR3 reads CASNNRQAAVEQFF. The CDR3 bases are TGTGCCAGTAATAACCGGCAGGCAGCGGTAGAGCAGTTCTTC. Full variable domain (remainder filled in from reference TRBV19 and TRBJ2-1): DGGITQSPKYLFRKEGQNVTLSCEQNLNHDAMYWYRQDPGQGLRLIYYSQIVNDFQKGDIAEGYSVSREKKESFPLTVTSAQKNPTAFYLCASNNRQAAVEQFFGPGTRLTVL.

The gene calls are TRBV29-1 and TRBJ1-1; perhaps TRBD1 as D (6 bases). The CDR3 has 12 amino acids. The germline CDR1 and CDR2 sequences are SQVTM and ANQGSEA. The V gene lost 6 bases and the J gene lost 5 bases, with 13 bases spanning the gap. For the CDR3, the DNA is TGCAGCGTCGCGACAGGCGGGACTGAAGCTTTCTTT. It yields the protein CSVATGGTEAFF.

V gene TRBV12-3 or TRBV12-4 combines with J gene TRBJ2-2; D is unresolved. The CDR3 sequence is 13 residues long. The germline V and J ends were trimmed by 2 bases and 3 bases, with 4 bases remaining between them. CDR3 sequence reads: CASSLFDTGELFF. Written as DNA, the CDR3 is TGTGCCAGCAGTTTATTCGACACCGGGGAGCTGTTTTTT.

The gene calls are TRBV29-1 and TRBJ1-5; D unclear. The germline gives CDR1 SQVTM, CDR2 ANQGSEA. Trimming took off 3 bases at V and 3 bases at J, with 9 bases between the two ends. CDR3 length: 13 residues. The CDR3, as DNA: TGCAGCGTTGAGGGTGGTGACAATCAGCCCCAGCATTTT. This gives the protein CSVEGGDNQPQHF.